The entry below gives a single TCR beta chain sequence along with its context. The CDR3 has 16 amino acids. V lost 3 bases to trimming and J lost 5 bases; unmatched junction nucleotides: 10. From germline, CDR1 is MGHRA and CDR2 YSYEKL. The sample originates from a study of shared clonotypes between healthy human individuals. Cells designated naive CD8 were CD45RO-negative and were positively selected for CCR7, with terminally differentiated effector memory CD45RA+ cells excluded. Profiling relied on immunoSEQ multiplex PCR, and the TCRdb table lists in-frame clones only, not all of them. Found here are more than 2 million clones, approximately 94% of them singletons; the top ten hold 0.85% to 1.3%.

The genes are TRBV4-1 and TRBJ2-5, with TRBD1 identical over 9 bases. Sequencing was performed on naive CD8+ T cells sorted from blood. This sequence originates from a man between 18 and 35 years old in good health. The CDR3 DNA sequence: TGCGCCAGCAGCCACTACCGGGACAGGGTTCCGGAGACCCAGTACTTC. Amino acid sequence: CASSHYRDRVPETQYF.